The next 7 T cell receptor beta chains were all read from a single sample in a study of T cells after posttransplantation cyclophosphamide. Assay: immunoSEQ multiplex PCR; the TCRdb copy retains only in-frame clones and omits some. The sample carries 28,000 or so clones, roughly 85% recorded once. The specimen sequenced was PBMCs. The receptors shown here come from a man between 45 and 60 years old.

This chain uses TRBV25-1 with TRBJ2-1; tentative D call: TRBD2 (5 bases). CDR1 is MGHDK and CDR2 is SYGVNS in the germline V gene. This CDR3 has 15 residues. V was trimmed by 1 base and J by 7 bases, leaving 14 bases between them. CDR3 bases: TGTGCCAGCAGTGAATTTGGAGGCCCTCGAAATGAGCAGTTCTTC. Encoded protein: CASSEFGGPRNEQFF.

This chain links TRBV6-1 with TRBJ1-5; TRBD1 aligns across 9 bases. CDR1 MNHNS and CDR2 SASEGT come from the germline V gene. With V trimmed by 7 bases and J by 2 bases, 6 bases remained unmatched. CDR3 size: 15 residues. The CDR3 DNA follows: TGTGCCAGCACCCTGGACAGGGGTGGCAATCAGCCCCAGCATTTT. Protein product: CASTLDRGGNQPQHF.

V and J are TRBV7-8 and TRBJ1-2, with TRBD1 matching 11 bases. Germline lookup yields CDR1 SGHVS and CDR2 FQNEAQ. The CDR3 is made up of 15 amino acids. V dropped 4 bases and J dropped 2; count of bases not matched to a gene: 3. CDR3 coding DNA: TGTGCCAGCAGCTCTGGGACAGGGGGGAACTATGGCTACACCTTC. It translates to CASSSGTGGNYGYTF. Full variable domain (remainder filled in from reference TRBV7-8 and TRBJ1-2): GAGVSQSPRYKVAKRGQDVALRCDPISGHVSLFWYQQALGQGPEFLTYFQNEAQLDKSGLPSDRFFAERPEGSVSTLKIQRTQQEDSAVYLCASSSGTGGNYGYTFGSGTRLTVV.

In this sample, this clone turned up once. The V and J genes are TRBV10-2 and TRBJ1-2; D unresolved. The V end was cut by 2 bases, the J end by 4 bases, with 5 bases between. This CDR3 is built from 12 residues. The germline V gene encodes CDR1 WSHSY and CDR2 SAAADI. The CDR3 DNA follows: TGCGCCAGCAGTGAGGGGCCCTATGGCTACACCTTC. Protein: CASSEGPYGYTF.

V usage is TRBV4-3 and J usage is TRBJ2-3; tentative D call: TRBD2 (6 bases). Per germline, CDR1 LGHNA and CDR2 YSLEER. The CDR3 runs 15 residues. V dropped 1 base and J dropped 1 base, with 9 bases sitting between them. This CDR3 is CASSQASAGTDTQYF. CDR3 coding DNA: TGCGCCAGCAGCCAAGCTAGCGCCGGCACAGATACGCAGTATTTT.

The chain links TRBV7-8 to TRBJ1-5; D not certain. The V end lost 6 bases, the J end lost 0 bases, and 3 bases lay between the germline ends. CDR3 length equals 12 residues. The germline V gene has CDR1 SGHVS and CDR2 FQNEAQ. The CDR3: CASSNSNQPQHF. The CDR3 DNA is TGTGCCAGCAGTAATAGCAATCAGCCCCAGCATTTT.

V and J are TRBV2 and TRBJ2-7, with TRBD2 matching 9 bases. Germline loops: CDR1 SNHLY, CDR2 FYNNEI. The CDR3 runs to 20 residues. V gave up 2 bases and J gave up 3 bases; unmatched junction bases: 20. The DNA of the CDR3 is TGTGCCAGCAGTGAAAGAAGGGGCTTAGCGGGAGATCGGGCGGGCTACGAGCAGTACTTC. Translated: CASSERRGLAGDRAGYEQYF. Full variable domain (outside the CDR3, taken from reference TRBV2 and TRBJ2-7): EPEVTQTPSHQVTQMGQEVILRCVPISNHLYFYWYRQILGQKVEFLVSFYNNEISEKSEIFDDQFSVERPDGSNFTLKIRSTKLEDSAMYFCASSERRGLAGDRAGYEQYFGPGTRLTVT.